This TCR beta chain was identified in a study of PD-1 blockade in classical Hodgkin lymphoma (TCRdb year 2020). Notes on the research overall: Nivolumab dosing was 3 mg/kg intravenously every 2 weeks, continuing until either disease progression or unacceptable toxicity. The study used CyTOF and TCR beta sequencing to define a peripheral blood immune signature of response to PD-1 blockade in classical Hodgkin lymphoma.

The CDR3 measures 14 amino acids from cysteine to phenylalanine. Only the CDR3 DNA is retained, 42 bases long and in frame from the first base. The germline V gene provides CDR1 SGHRS and CDR2 YFSETQ. The junction shows trimming of 0 bases on V and 2 bases on J, plus 8 bases between the germline ends. Interpreted using the paper, the time point label stands for: cycle 4 day 1 (C4D1), after about 6 weeks of nivolumab. Relapse after autologous stem cell transplantation had occurred in all trial patients, and cohorts A, B and C were distinguished by prior brentuximab vedotin exposure. Magnetic negative selection with a Miltenyi CD4+ T cell isolation kit was used to purify CD4+ T cells from thawed PBMCs. The trial cohort comprised around 60 patients with relapsed/refractory classical Hodgkin lymphoma whose best overall responses were complete response, partial response or progressive disease. In the multi-cohort phase II CheckMate 205 trial, trial patients received single-agent nivolumab. An independent review committee assessed best overall response by applying the 2007 International Working Group response criteria. Trial PBMCs were collected immediately before nivolumab initiation (C1D1) and during therapy at cycle 2 day 1 and cycle 4 day 1. Peripheral blood was collected in 8 mL Vacutainer Cell Preparation Tubes, from which PBMCs were isolated by centrifugation and then cryopreserved. Purified CD4+ and CD8+ fractions were generated only in cases for which an additional PBMC sample was available. Magnetically labelled cells were depleted on LS columns in a quadroMACS separator, and the flow-through was collected as the purified fraction.

The Qiagen DNeasy kit was used to extract genomic DNA from unsorted PBMCs and from the negatively selected CD4+ and CD8+ fractions. TCR beta CDR3 regions were amplified by immunoSEQ multiplex PCR using primers annealing to V and J segments. Amplification bias was minimized using a synthetic immune receptor repertoire, and residual bias was removed computationally after sequencing. The original pipeline was this. Custom Python scripts were used to quantify repertoire diversity as the Shannon entropy index. The unsorted, CD4+ and CD8+ repertoires were each analyzed separately, with the exception of combined analyses, where CD4+ and CD8+ sequences were merged in silico. Clonal expansion was defined as a frequency increase of at least 2-fold after treatment compared with C1D1, and clones undetected at baseline were assigned a pseudocount of 0.5. Clones with 0 or 1 copy at C1D1 were defined as singleton clones, while clones with 2 or more copies were defined as non-singleton clones. By matching protein sequences in sorted samples from the same patient, clones expanded in unsorted samples were annotated as CD4+, CD8+ or unknown. Wilcoxon tests were applied to paired samples to test diversity changes from C1D1 to C4D1. Entries here come from immuneACCESS through TCRdb and include only in-frame sequences with V and J called. Some clones fail to appear in such tables; in the studies checked, an unresolved V gene covers under half of the shortfall, and the cause of the remainder is unknown. The DNA gave D and trimming, while V, J and clone size come from that table. Across this sample there are about 20,000 clones, with 70% to 80% seen only once. 1% to 1.5% of the sample goes to the ten largest clones.

Study-wide conclusions, independent of this receptor: The study covered only a single clinical trial cohort, and the causes of the repertoire differences, possibly disease activity or prior therapy, were still not defined. Baseline TCR diversity was reported as lower in newly diagnosed patients than in healthy donors, and lower still in relapsed/refractory patients. Trial patients achieving complete response had baseline diversity similar to newly diagnosed patients, whereas partial responders and progressors had significantly lower diversity. Diversity was lower in patients who began nivolumab less than 1 year after ASCT, so these patients were left out of later analyses to avoid confounding by immune reconstitution. By C4D1, a significant rise was seen in CD4+ TCR diversity but not in CD8+ TCR diversity (p=0.0027 vs p=0.16), and the rise was most apparent among complete responders (p=0.02).

About this clone: Its antigen is unknown. The sample holds no much larger clone one base away, and base qualities are not on file.

This sequence was found in a human donor with classical Hodgkin lymphoma. The rearrangement combines TRBV5-1 with TRBJ1-2; the D gene is not confidently resolved. The sample was CD4+ T cells from blood, taken before the fourth cycle of nivolumab. The nucleotides are TGCGCCAGCAGCTTGGCTTGGGGAAACTATGGCTACACCTTC. This encodes CASSLAWGNYGYTF.